This record covers a single T cell receptor beta chain. Original processing notes: Reference gene primer amplification yielded estimated nucleated cell counts. The assay was immunoSEQ multiplex PCR, and TCRdb's table has in-frame clones only and misses some. V and J calls plus clone size are reproduced from that table; the DNA served to infer D and trimming. Found here are about 300,000 clones, approximately 84% of them singletons; the top ten hold more than 1.2%. These data come from a study of blood T cell repertoires in COVID-19. Study information: Collection of acute and convalescent COVID-19 samples took place in the United States, Italy and Spain. In each case, the material was cDNA or gDNA derived from T cells, B-cell-depleted T cells, or PBMCs.

Seattle-derived patients entered the study during active infection and were followed longitudinally. CDR1 is SGDLS, CDR2 YYNGEE, per germline. V was pared by 4 bases and J by 0 bases, with 8 bases of the junction left unmatched. The CDR3 extends over 16 amino acids. The receptor comes from a human donor with COVID-19, enrolled during active disease. The donor label of this sample is uncertain. The chain recombines TRBV9 with TRBJ2-3; 7 bases are a match to TRBD2. Sequenced sample: peripheral blood. In nucleotides, the CDR3 is TGTGCCAGCAGCCCCCGGAGCGGGGATAGCACAGATACGCAGTATTTT. Amino acid sequence: CASSPRSGDSTDTQYF.